This T cell receptor beta chain was observed in a study of blood T cell repertoires in COVID-19. Study-wide background: T cells, B-cell-depleted T cells, or PBMCs provided the cDNA or gDNA that served as material.

This clone was seen more than once but under ten times. In terms of age and location, participants ranged from roughly 18 to 100 years and lived in about two dozen US areas. Cohorts were based on clinical histories the participants reported. In the original analysis: Counts of nucleated cells, estimated from reference gene primer amplification, were obtained. Produced via immunoSEQ multiplex PCR; TCRdb's table is partial and in-frame only. That table is the source of V, J and clone size, and D and trimming were worked out from the DNA. The sample carries more than 400,000 clones, around 90% recorded once. This clonotype was sampled from a man aged 18 to 35 who had recovered from COVID-19. Sequences were obtained from PBMCs or T cells enriched from blood (not recorded which).

In DNA form, the CDR3 reads TGTGCCAGCAGTTTTGAGCCCGGGACAGGGCAACCCCTCCACTTT. Translated, it gives CASSFEPGTGQPLHF. The chain recombines TRBV27 with TRBJ1-6; 9 bases fit TRBD1. Trimming took 3 bases from V and 12 from J; bases not matched to a gene: 9. Germline loops: CDR1 MNHEY, CDR2 SMNVEV (reference sequence). There are 15 residues in the CDR3.